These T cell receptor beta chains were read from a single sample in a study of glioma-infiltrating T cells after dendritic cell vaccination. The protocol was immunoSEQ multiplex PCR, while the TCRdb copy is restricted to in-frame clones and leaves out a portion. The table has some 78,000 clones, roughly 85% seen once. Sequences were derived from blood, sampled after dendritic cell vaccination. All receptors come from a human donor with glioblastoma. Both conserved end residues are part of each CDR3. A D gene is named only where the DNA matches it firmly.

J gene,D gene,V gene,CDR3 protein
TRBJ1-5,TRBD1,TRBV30,CAWSRDSLNQPQHF
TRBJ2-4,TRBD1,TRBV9,CASNNRGLVDIQYF
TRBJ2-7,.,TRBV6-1,CASSMTVDPYEQYF
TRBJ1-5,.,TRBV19,CASSIRVIDQPQHF
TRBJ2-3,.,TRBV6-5,CASSYSKRLYTDTQYF
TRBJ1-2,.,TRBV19,CASSRRDTLLVDYGYTF
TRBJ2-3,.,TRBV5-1,CASSQQNTDTQYF
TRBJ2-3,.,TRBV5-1,CASSLASATDTQYF
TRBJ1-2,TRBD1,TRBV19,CASRGTGRHGYTF
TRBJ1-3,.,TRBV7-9,CASSLYSLSGNTIYF
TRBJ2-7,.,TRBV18,CASRFQGDEQYF
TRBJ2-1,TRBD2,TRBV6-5,CASSAGLAGDNEQFF
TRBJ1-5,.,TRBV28,CASSLENQPQHF
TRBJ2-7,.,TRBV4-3,CASSQDLGGPLYEQYF
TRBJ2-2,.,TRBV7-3,CASSLRRLEAGDTGELFF
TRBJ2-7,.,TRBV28,CASSWGDEQYF
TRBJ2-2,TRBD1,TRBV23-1,CASSQDEQGAANTGELFF
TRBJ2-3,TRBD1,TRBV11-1,CASSLGVGQGFADTQYF
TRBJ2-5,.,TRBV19,CASSLSTAQETQYF
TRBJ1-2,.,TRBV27,CASSLYLGGSYGYTF
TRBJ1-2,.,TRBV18,CASSPLGGENYGYTF
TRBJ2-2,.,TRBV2,CASSGDTGELFF
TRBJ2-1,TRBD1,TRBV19,CAGGTGGPNEQFF
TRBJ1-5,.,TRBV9,CASSVENRLEPQHF
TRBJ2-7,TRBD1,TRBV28,CASKETGGLYEQYF
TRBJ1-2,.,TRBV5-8,CASSALGQWQGYGYTF
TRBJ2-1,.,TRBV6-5,CASSYSSGGSYNEQFF
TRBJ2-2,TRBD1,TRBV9,CASSVPSQGADTGELFF
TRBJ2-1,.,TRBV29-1,CSVPRRDAGSEQFF
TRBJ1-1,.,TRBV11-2,CASSLGLTGQMGAFF
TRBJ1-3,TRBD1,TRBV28,CASSHLGQPGNTIYF
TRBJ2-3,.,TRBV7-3,CASSRTGIADTQYF
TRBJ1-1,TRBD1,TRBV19,CASTQGQGAEAFF
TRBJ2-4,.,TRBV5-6,CASSSTGSAKNIQYF
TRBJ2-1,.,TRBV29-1,CSVEDPGVNEQFF
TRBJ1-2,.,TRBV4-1,CASSQGVGDSYYGYTF
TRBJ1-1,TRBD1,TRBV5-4,CASGQGATEAFF
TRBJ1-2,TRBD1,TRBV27,CASSRGTGANYGYTF
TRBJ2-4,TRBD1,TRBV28,CASSSGQGGGAKNIQYF
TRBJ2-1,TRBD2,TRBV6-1,CASAGLADNEQFF
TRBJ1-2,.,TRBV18,CASSPATGDYGYTF
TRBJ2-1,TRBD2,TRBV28,CASSFPIGAGGVGEQFF
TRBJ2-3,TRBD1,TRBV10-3,CAISDSPGQGSDTQYF
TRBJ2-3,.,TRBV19,CASSIDLPSASTDTQYF
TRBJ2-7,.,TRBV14,CASSHGRAHFYEQYF
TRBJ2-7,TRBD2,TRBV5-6,CASSFRTSGSYEQYF
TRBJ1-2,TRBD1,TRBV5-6,CASSSPRGQGSYGYTF
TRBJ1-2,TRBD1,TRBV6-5,CASSYSGQVRNGYTF
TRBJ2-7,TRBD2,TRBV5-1,CASSPLCAGGARGRAPGSYEQYF